Below, 20 T cell receptor beta chains from the same sample are listed, as sequenced in a study of persistence of HIV-infected CD4 T cells. Cells were stimulated with CMV-infected fibroblast lysates at roughly 10 ug/mL. CD4+ T cells upregulating both CD40 ligand and CD69 were sorted as responding cells. These receptors are not linked to any known antigen. Sequencing used immunoSEQ version 4 in survey mode. TCRdb's copy holds only in-frame clones and misses some; the assay was immunoSEQ multiplex PCR. The profile shows more than 10,000 clones, approximately 75% of them singletons. The source material was CD4+ T cells sorted from PBMCs after approximately 20-hour stimulation, sampled from a patient who received antiretroviral therapy. Receptor source: an adult man with HIV who was CMV-seropositive.

The genes are TRBV6-5 and TRBJ1-2; D possibly corresponds to TRBD1 (5 bases). Germline V gene sequence: CDR1 MNHEY, CDR2 SVGAGI. V was trimmed by 6 bases and J by 6 bases, leaving 17 bases between them. The CDR3 is 14 residues long. The CDR3 sequence: CASSILTVHDGYTF. CDR3 coding DNA: TGTGCCAGCAGCATTCTGACAGTGCACGATGGCTACACCTTC.

J is TRBJ2-3 and V is TRBV5-1, with D unclear. This CDR3 has 15 amino acids. The germline gives CDR1 SGHRS, CDR2 YFSETQ. The V end lost 0 bases, the J end lost 0 bases, and 8 bases lay between the germline ends. CDR3 residues: CASSLGHGSTDTQYF. The CDR3 DNA reads TGCGCCAGCAGCTTGGGACATGGGAGCACAGATACGCAGTATTTT.

The J gene is TRBJ2-7, the V gene TRBV18; no clear D gene. The V and J ends lost 6 bases and 4 bases respectively, with 16 bases between them. In germline, CDR1 is KGHSH, CDR2 LQKENI. The CDR3 consists of 14 residues. This CDR3 reads CASSSQYSPYEQYF. The DNA for the CDR3 is TGTGCCAGCTCCTCGCAGTACTCTCCTTACGAGCAGTACTTC.

This chain connects TRBV10-3 to TRBJ2-3; possibly TRBD1 or TRBD2 for D (6 bases each). Trimming removed 2 bases at V and 2 bases at J, with 11 bases between. Per the germline V gene, CDR1 is ENHRY and CDR2 is SYGVKD. The CDR3 has 15 amino acids. Written as DNA, the CDR3 is TGTGCCATCAGTGAGGTCGGGGGCCCCACAGATACGCAGTATTTT. Translation: CAISEVGGPTDTQYF.

The chain is built from TRBV19 and TRBJ2-7; weak D call: TRBD1 (6 bases). The V and J ends lost 6 bases and 0 bases respectively, with 15 bases between them. Germline lookup yields CDR1 LNHDA and CDR2 SQIVND (reference sequence). The CDR3 loop spans 15 amino acids. The CDR3 nucleotides are TGTGCCAGTAGCCTCGGGACAATTAGCTCCTACGAGCAGTACTTC. Translated: CASSLGTISSYEQYF.

This chain joins TRBV21-1 and TRBJ1-4; whether TRBD1, the table's D call, matches the DNA was not checked. TRBV21-1 counts as a pseudogene. CDR3 length: 12 amino acids. This chain's CDR3 is CASSQIQEKLFF. The CDR3 DNA follows: TGTGCCAGCAGCCAAATACAAGAAAAACTGTTTTTT.

The chain has TRBV29-1 and TRBJ2-1, with 16 nucleotides matching TRBD2. The CDR3 consists of 18 residues. Germline V gene data show CDR1 as SQVTM and CDR2 as ANQGSEA. The J segment lost 7 bases and the V segment lost 6 bases, leaving 15 bases of the junction unmatched. CDR3 sequence (DNA): TGCAGCGTACCCGGGACTAGCGGGGGGGCTCTCCCCAAGAATGAGCAGTTCTTC. It encodes CSVPGTSGGALPKNEQFF.

V gene TRBV10-2 combines with J gene TRBJ2-1; a possible D gene is TRBD1 (6 bases). This CDR3 contains 15 residues. Germline V gives CDR1 WSHSY, CDR2 SAAADI. V was pared by 2 bases and J by 3 bases, with 11 bases between. CDR3 residues: CASSERGTFYNEQFF. The CDR3 nucleotides read TGCGCCAGCAGTGAGAGGGGGACGTTCTACAATGAGCAGTTCTTC.

This clone was found once. V gene TRBV6-1 combines with J gene TRBJ1-2; D is unresolved. CDR1 is MNHNS and CDR2 is SASEGT in the germline V gene. The CDR3 is 17 residues long. Between the trimmed V and J ends, which lost 0 bases and 8 bases, there was a span of 22 bases. The CDR3 reads CASSEALGSGRRYGYTF. The CDR3, as DNA: TGTGCCAGCAGTGAAGCGCTGGGGTCCGGGAGAAGGTACGGCTACACCTTC.

The chain couples TRBV5-1 to TRBJ1-4; D is possibly TRBD1 (6 bases). CDR1 SGHRS and CDR2 YFSETQ come from the germline V gene. V lost 2 bases to trimming and J lost 7 bases, with 18 bases between them. This CDR3 has 16 amino acids. The DNA of the CDR3 is TGCGCCAGCAGCTTAACCGGGACACTCATGGGTGAAAAACTGTTTTTT. Translation: CASSLTGTLMGEKLFF.

The chain links TRBV7-6 to TRBJ2-3; 8 bases line up with TRBD2. The V segment lost 5 bases and the J segment 6 bases; nucleotides outside the gene matches: 7. Germline loops: CDR1 SGHVS, CDR2 FNYEAQ. The CDR3 extends over 14 amino acids. This CDR3 is CASSPSGGQDTQYF. Written as DNA, the CDR3 is TGTGCCAGCAGCCCGTCGGGGGGGCAGGATACGCAGTATTTT.

The chain couples TRBV10-2 to TRBJ2-5, with a tentative D call TRBD2 (6 bases). The CDR3 runs 14 residues. From germline, CDR1 is WSHSY and CDR2 SAAADI. Trimming removed 6 bases at V and 5 bases at J, with 16 bases between. In DNA form, the CDR3 reads TGCGCCAGCAGCAGGAATCGCGGGGCGGAGACCCAGTACTTC. Residues: CASSRNRGAETQYF.

The rearrangement links TRBV4-2 to TRBJ1-6; no definite D call. The V gene lost 1 base and the J gene lost 5 bases, with 9 bases spanning the gap. Germline V CDR1 and CDR2: LGHNA, YNFKEQ. The CDR3 loop spans 15 amino acids. CDR3 in amino acids: CASSQGAPNNSPLHF. The CDR3 bases are TGTGCCAGCAGCCAAGGTGCACCCAATAATTCACCCCTCCACTTT.

The chain is built from TRBV6-6 and TRBJ2-5; tentatively, D is TRBD1 (6 bases). The V gene lost 5 bases and the J gene lost 1 base, with 11 bases spanning the gap. Per the germline V gene, CDR1 is MNHNY and CDR2 is SVGAGI (reference sequence). This CDR3 has 14 residues. The CDR3 is CASSIRDTQETQYF. The CDR3 DNA reads TGTGCCAGCAGTATCCGGGACACCCAAGAGACCCAGTACTTC.

This clone came up a few times. This chain uses TRBV7-2 with TRBJ1-5; a possible D gene is TRBD1 (6 bases). The CDR3 extends over 17 amino acids. Germline V gene sequence: CDR1 SGHTA, CDR2 FQGNSA. V shed 1 base and J shed 2 bases, with 15 bases lying between them. The CDR3 loop reads CASSLDPARQGNQPQHF. In DNA form, the CDR3 reads TGTGCCAGCAGCTTAGACCCTGCTCGACAGGGCAATCAGCCCCAGCATTTT.

The J gene is TRBJ2-3, the V gene TRBV18; a weak D match, TRBD2 (7 bases). V shed 1 base and J shed 5 bases, with 13 bases lying between them. The CDR3 spans 15 residues. Germline V lookup: CDR1 KGHSH, CDR2 LQKENI. The CDR3 bases are TGTGCCAGCTCACCACTAGGGGGGGCGGAAGATACGCAGTATTTT. Protein: CASSPLGGAEDTQYF.

The V gene is TRBV11-1, the J gene TRBJ2-1, with a tentative D call TRBD1 (5 bases). Germline V gene sequence: CDR1 SGHAT, CDR2 FQDESV (reference sequence). Trimming took off 5 bases at V and 5 bases at J, with 10 bases between the two ends. The CDR3 covers 13 residues. The CDR3 DNA sequence: TGTGCCAGCAGCCGTGACAGAAACAATGAGCAGTTCTTC. Translation gives CASSRDRNNEQFF.

This chain joins TRBV27 and TRBJ2-1; perhaps TRBD2 as D (5 bases). Germline CDR1 is MNHEY and CDR2 is SMNVEV (reference sequence). The CDR3 loop spans 10 amino acids. The ends were cut back, 10 bases at V and 10 bases at J, with 11 bases in the middle. The CDR3 bases are TGTGCCACCCCCGGGAACGAGCAGTTCTTC. It is translated as CATPGNEQFF.

This rearrangement joins TRBV28 to TRBJ1-2; D perhaps matches TRBD1 (6 bases). The CDR3 has 14 residues. Per germline, CDR1 MDHEN and CDR2 SYDVKM. V lost 5 bases to trimming and J lost 2 bases, with 12 bases between them. The DNA of the CDR3 is TGTGCCAGCAGTCCTGGGACAAAAAACTATGGCTACACCTTC. This codes for CASSPGTKNYGYTF.

The gene calls are TRBV9 and TRBJ1-2; the D gene is possibly TRBD1 (5 bases). CDR3 size: 13 residues. CDR1 and CDR2 from the germline V gene are SGDLS and YYNGEE. Trimming stripped 0 bases from V and 4 bases from J, with 7 bases between. CDR3 protein: CASSVDGGYGYTF. CDR3 nucleotides: TGTGCCAGCAGCGTAGATGGGGGCTATGGCTACACCTTC.